This T cell receptor (beta chain) was sequenced during a study of response to subunit inactivated influenza vaccine. Trimming removed 1 base at V and 4 bases at J, with 9 bases between. The CDR3 is 14 residues long. TCRdb re-derived calls from the RT-PCR reads in MiXCR, one entry per CDR3 protein. The sample shows about 570,000 distinct CDR3 sequences, 10% to 12% of them seen only once. The data were also submitted as part of a second study, on T cells expressing NK-cell markers. That report notes: The authors made TCR beta cDNA libraries by 5'RACE template switching. This switching added a universal primer site and UMIs. It was sorted CD3+CD56+NKG2C+, CD3+CD56+NKG2C- and CD3+CD56-NKG2C+ T cells that supplied the TCR beta repertoires. In a few donors, dominant clonotypes made up roughly 25-60.1% of CD3+CD56-NKG2C+ cells. The HCMV specificity of the expanded NKG2C+ T cell clones stayed unresolved.

V and J are TRBV12-3 or TRBV12-4 and TRBJ2-3; no definite D call. This TCR derives from a man in his forties or fifties who received an inactivated influenza vaccine. The sample was PBMCs from blood, taken on the day of vaccination. The CDR3 spells CASSLEDGSDTQYF. The CDR3 region has the DNA TGTGCCAGCAGTTTAGAGGACGGATCAGATACGCAGTATTTT.